A single sample is the source of the 25 T cell receptor beta chains below, sequenced in a study of cytomegalovirus exposure and HLA in healthy donors. PCR involved 60 Vbeta and 13 Jbeta primers. Produced via immunoSEQ multiplex PCR; TCRdb's table is partial and in-frame only. This sample has around 140,000 clones, with approximately 79% found just once. The sequencing input was PBMCs. The receptors were gathered from a middle-aged man in good health and CMV-seropositive.

This clone was seen a handful of times. This rearrangement joins TRBV6-5 to TRBJ1-1, with D maybe TRBD1 (6 bases). Germline lookup yields CDR1 MNHEY and CDR2 SVGAGI. With 3 bases removed from V and 5 bases from J, the gap between germline ends came to 13 bases. There are 14 residues in the CDR3. The CDR3 DNA is TGTGCCAGCAGTTATATCGCCAGGGGAACTGAAGCTTTCTTT. Protein: CASSYIARGTEAFF.

This chain joins TRBV6-5 and TRBJ2-2; TRBD2 might be the D (6 bases). The CDR3 loop spans 11 amino acids. The germline gives CDR1 MNHEY, CDR2 SVGAGI. V lost 8 bases and J 7 bases, leaving 8 bases between the germline ends. The CDR3, as DNA: TGTGCCAGCGGCGGGATCGGGGAGCTGTTTTTT. Its translation: CASGGIGELFF.

This chain connects TRBV6-5 to TRBJ1-3; a possible D gene is TRBD1 (6 bases). Germline V gene data show CDR1 as MNHEY and CDR2 as SVGAGI. The CDR3 contains 14 residues. Trimming removed 5 bases at V and 2 bases at J, with 10 bases between. In nucleotides, the CDR3 is TGTGCCAGCAGTACTTCAGGGGCTGGAAACACCATATATTTT. Translating gives CASSTSGAGNTIYF.

The rearrangement joins TRBV11-3 to TRBJ2-7; D is perhaps TRBD2 (5 bases). The CDR3 is 14 amino acids. The V gene lost 2 bases and the J gene lost 2 bases, with 10 bases spanning the gap. The V gene's germline CDR1 is SGHNT and CDR2 YENEEA. CDR3 sequence: CASSLLAGTYEQYF. As DNA, the CDR3 is TGTGCCAGCAGCTTACTGGCGGGCACCTACGAGCAGTACTTC.

CDR3 in amino acids: CASSELQGNTEAFF. In DNA, the CDR3 is TGTGCCAGCAGTGAGTTACAGGGGAACACTGAAGCTTTCTTT. The chain recombines TRBV6-1 with TRBJ1-1, with D perhaps TRBD1 (6 bases). Trimming shortened V by 3 bases and J by 1 base, and 9 bases separated the two germline ends. The CDR3 contains 14 residues. Germline CDR1 is MNHNS and CDR2 is SASEGT.

The chain links TRBV14 to TRBJ2-7, with D possibly matching TRBD1 (6 bases). Trimming stripped 0 bases from V and 11 bases from J, with 14 bases between. The CDR3 length is 13 residues. Germline values: CDR1 SGHDN, CDR2 FVKESK. CDR3 protein: CASSQDRKAGEYF. CDR3 sequence (DNA): TGTGCCAGCAGCCAAGATCGTAAGGCAGGGGAGTACTTC.

The V and J genes are TRBV29-1 and TRBJ2-7, with D possibly being TRBD2 (6 bases). With 3 bases removed from V and 0 bases from J, the gap between germline ends came to 15 bases. Per the germline V gene, CDR1 is SQVTM and CDR2 is ANQGSEA. The CDR3 sequence is 15 residues long. CDR3 sequence: CSVDGGALGSYEQYF. DNA of the CDR3: TGCAGCGTTGACGGAGGGGCCCTGGGCTCCTACGAGCAGTACTTC.

The chain links TRBV5-1 to TRBJ1-4, with 7 bases matching TRBD1. V dropped 4 bases and J dropped 4; count of bases not matched to a gene: 4. The CDR3 extends over 14 amino acids. CDR1 and CDR2 from the germline V gene are SGHRS and YFSETQ. The CDR3 loop reads CASSGPGGNEKLFF. CDR3 bases: TGCGCCAGCAGCGGGCCAGGGGGTAATGAAAAACTGTTTTTT.

The CDR3 is CASSIRYQNTGELFF. CDR3 bases: TGTGCCAGTAGTATTAGATACCAAAACACCGGGGAGCTGTTTTTT. The rearrangement uses TRBV19 and TRBJ2-2, with unresolved D. CDR3 size: 15 residues. Germline V gene lookup returns CDR1 LNHDA and CDR2 SQIVND (reference sequence). Between the trimmed V and J ends, which lost 3 bases and 2 bases, there was a span of 10 bases. Full variable domain (outside the CDR3, taken from reference TRBV19 and TRBJ2-2): DGGITQSPKYLFRKEGQNVTLSCEQNLNHDAMYWYRQDPGQGLRLIYYSQIVNDFQKGDIAEGYSVSREKKESFPLTVTSAQKNPTAFYLCASSIRYQNTGELFFGEGSRLTVL.

This clone was seen only a few times. Other DNA sequences from this sample encode an identical CDR3 as well. CDR3 in amino acids: CASSPSSYEQYF. The CDR3 region has the DNA TGCGCCAGCAGCCCCAGTTCCTACGAGCAGTACTTC. The J gene is TRBJ2-7, the V gene TRBV5-1; D gene unclear. Germline values: CDR1 SGHRS, CDR2 YFSETQ. The V and J ends lost 4 bases and 1 base respectively, with 6 bases between them. This CDR3 is built from 12 residues.

The chain has TRBV6-6 and TRBJ1-5, with D possibly TRBD1 on 5 matching bases. CDR3 length: 15 amino acids. The V end lost 4 bases, the J end lost 6 bases, and 16 bases lay between the germline ends. Germline-derived CDR1 and CDR2 are MNHNY and SVGAGI (reference sequence). CDR3 sequence (DNA): TGTGCCAGCAGTTTCCCGACGGGGGGGGGTCAGCCCCAGCATTTT. This sequence encodes CASSFPTGGGQPQHF.

The V gene is TRBV11-2, the J gene TRBJ2-7; 10 positions agree with TRBD1. With V trimmed by 5 bases and J by 5 bases, 9 bases remained unmatched. In germline, CDR1 is SGHAT, CDR2 FQNNGV. This CDR3 has 15 residues. The CDR3 here is CASSVPGTGAHEQYF. DNA of the CDR3: TGTGCCAGCAGCGTCCCCGGGACAGGGGCACACGAGCAGTACTTC.

The chain links TRBV9 to TRBJ1-5; the D is unclear. The V end was cut by 0 bases, the J end by 0 bases, with 7 bases between. The CDR3 totals 15 residues. The germline CDR1 and CDR2 sequences are SGDLS and YYNGEE. The CDR3 sequence is CASSVGGDSNQPQHF. CDR3 coding DNA: TGTGCCAGCAGCGTAGGAGGTGATAGCAATCAGCCCCAGCATTTT.

The chain is built from TRBV19 and TRBJ1-2; D possibly corresponds to TRBD1 (6 bases). Trimming took 5 bases from V and 3 from J, leaving 10 bases between them. Germline assignment: CDR1 LNHDA and CDR2 SQIVND (reference sequence). The CDR3 loop spans 13 amino acids. The CDR3 loop reads CASSPQGYYGYTF. The CDR3 DNA reads as TGTGCCAGTAGTCCCCAGGGGTACTATGGCTACACCTTC.

The chain couples TRBV7-2 to TRBJ1-5; 7 bases agree with TRBD1. The length of the CDR3 is 17 residues. V lost 5 bases to trimming and J lost 5 bases; unmatched junction nucleotides: 15. Germline CDR1 SGHTA, CDR2 FQGNSA. CDR3 nucleotides: TGTGCCAGCAGCCGATGGACAGGCAACCCCTATGATCAGCCCCAGCATTTT. Its translation: CASSRWTGNPYDQPQHF.

The V gene is TRBV18, the J gene TRBJ1-2; 8 bases fit TRBD1. Germline CDR1 is KGHSH and CDR2 is LQKENI. V lost 3 bases to trimming and J lost 8 bases; unmatched junction nucleotides: 14. The CDR3 loop spans 16 amino acids. CDR3 amino acids: CASSPGTTGVLYGYTF. Here the CDR3 DNA reads TGTGCCAGCTCACCGGGAACGACAGGGGTCTTGTACGGCTACACCTTC.

The chain recombines TRBV11-2 with TRBJ1-1; 8 bases match TRBD1. The V gene's germline CDR1 is SGHAT and CDR2 FQNNGV. Trimming cost V 5 bases and J 1 base; bases outside gene matches: 9. The CDR3 sequence is 16 residues long. The CDR3 is CASSPRGGTGNTEAFF. Written as DNA, the CDR3 is TGTGCCAGCAGCCCGCGGGGGGGGACAGGGAACACTGAAGCTTTCTTT.

This clone was seen just once. V gene TRBV2 combines with J gene TRBJ1-2, with 8 nucleotides matching TRBD1. Germline V gene data show CDR1 as SNHLY and CDR2 as FYNNEI. The CDR3 totals 14 residues. The ends lost 8 bases at V and 8 bases at J; junction bases unmatched: 13. DNA of the CDR3: TGTGCCAGCCAATGGGGACAGGCCTGGGAGGGCTACACCTTC. It encodes CASQWGQAWEGYTF.

The chain uses TRBV10-3 and TRBJ2-3; weak D call: TRBD1 (6 bases). The CDR3 spans 13 residues. The V gene's germline CDR1 is ENHRY and CDR2 SYGVKD. Trimming removed 7 bases from V and 7 bases from J, with 15 bases in between. The CDR3 bases are TGTGCCATCAAGAGCGGACAGCCCAATACGCAGTATTTT. Translating it yields CAIKSGQPNTQYF.

This clone was picked up a small number of times. The chain combines TRBV27 with TRBJ1-2; a possible D gene is TRBD1 (6 bases). The CDR3 is 15 residues long. Germline loops: CDR1 MNHEY, CDR2 SMNVEV (reference sequence). V shed 4 bases and J shed 4 bases, with 16 bases lying between them. The CDR3 is CASSSEPQGTYGYTF. CDR3 sequence (DNA): TGTGCCAGCAGTTCAGAACCACAGGGTACCTATGGCTACACCTTC.

The chain employs TRBV6-5 and TRBJ2-5; TRBD2 agrees at 8 bases. Germline V gives CDR1 MNHEY, CDR2 SVGAGI. Germline trimming cut 5 bases from V and 3 bases from J; bases unmatched to any gene: 2. This CDR3 spans 13 amino acids. CDR3 amino acids: CASSGSGKETQYF. As DNA, the CDR3 is TGTGCCAGCAGTGGTAGCGGGAAAGAGACCCAGTACTTC.

The V call is TRBV9, the J call TRBJ1-1; D may be TRBD1 (5 bases). Trimming took off 0 bases at V and 3 bases at J, with 15 bases between the two ends. CDR1 is SGDLS and CDR2 is YYNGEE in the germline V gene. The CDR3 spans 16 residues. For the CDR3, the DNA is TGTGCCAGCAGCGTAGTCCCAGGGAATAAGCACACTGAAGCTTTCTTT. This gives the protein CASSVVPGNKHTEAFF.

J is TRBJ2-5 and V is TRBV18; D is unresolved. The CDR3 loop spans 12 amino acids. The V and J ends lost 2 bases and 3 bases respectively, with 4 bases between them. The germline V gene has CDR1 KGHSH and CDR2 LQKENI. For the CDR3, the DNA is TGTGCCAGCTCACCAAATAAAGAGACCCAGTACTTC. Its protein is CASSPNKETQYF.

The chain couples TRBV28 to TRBJ1-1, with TRBD1 as a possible D gene (6 bases). This CDR3 comprises 14 residues. Germline V CDR1 and CDR2: MDHEN, SYDVKM. V shed 10 bases and J shed 3 bases, with 18 bases lying between them. In nucleotides, the CDR3 is TGTGCCACCAGACAGGACGGGAGGTACACTGAAGCTTTCTTT. Amino acid sequence: CATRQDGRYTEAFF.

The chain is built from TRBV2 and TRBJ2-7; 7 nucleotides match TRBD1. CDR3 length equals 17 residues. Germline assignment: CDR1 SNHLY and CDR2 FYNNEI. V shed 4 bases and J 0 bases; nucleotides not matched to a gene: 12. The CDR3 DNA reads TGTGCCAGCAGTGGACTCCCGGACAGGCCGAGCTCCTACGAGCAGTACTTC. It translates to CASSGLPDRPSSYEQYF.